The 5 T cell receptor beta chains below were found in one sample sequenced in a study of blood T cell repertoires in COVID-19. Here immunoSEQ multiplex PCR was the method, and the copy in TCRdb shows in-frame clones only, minus some. In the table there are some 310,000 clones, around 87% of which are singletons. Input material: peripheral blood. The receptor source for this set is a woman between 40 and 50 years old with COVID-19, enrolled during active disease.

The rearrangement joins TRBV19 to TRBJ1-4, with TRBD1 identical over 7 bases. J was trimmed by 7 bases and V by 1 base; bases with no gene match: 0. This CDR3 is 13 amino acids long. The germline gives CDR1 LNHDA, CDR2 SQIVND (reference sequence). This chain's CDR3 is CASSIGQGEKLFF. The DNA for the CDR3 is TGTGCCAGTAGTATAGGACAGGGTGAAAAACTGTTTTTT.

This clone occurred a few times. V gene TRBV6-5 combines with J gene TRBJ1-3; D is unresolved. The CDR3 sequence is 12 residues long. With 6 bases removed from V and 4 bases from J, the gap between germline ends came to 7 bases. From germline, CDR1 is MNHEY and CDR2 SVGAGI. CDR3 nucleotides: TGTGCCAGCAGGACAATCGGAAACACCATATATTTT. This encodes CASRTIGNTIYF.

The chain recombines TRBV11-2 with TRBJ1-1; 11 bases agree with TRBD1. V was clipped by 5 bases and J by 1 base; unmatched bases: 9. The length of the CDR3 is 17 residues. CDR1 and CDR2 (germline): SGHAT, FQNNGV. As DNA, the CDR3 is TGTGCCAGCAGCGATGGACAGGGGGCCTCGGCGAACACTGAAGCTTTCTTT. This codes for CASSDGQGASANTEAFF.

This chain uses TRBV6-2 or TRBV6-3 with TRBJ2-2; D is perhaps TRBD1 (5 bases). Trimming took off 4 bases at V and 2 bases at J, with 11 bases between the two ends. The CDR3 sequence is 15 residues long. The germline V gene has CDR1 MNHEY and CDR2 SVGEGT. The CDR3 DNA reads as TGTGCCAGCAGTTTATTAGGGGTTAACACCGGGGAGCTGTTTTTT. Its protein is CASSLLGVNTGELFF.

The V call is TRBV19, the J call TRBJ2-7, with 9 nucleotides matching TRBD1. This CDR3 has 13 residues. Germline CDR1 LNHDA, CDR2 SQIVND (reference sequence). V shed 6 bases and J 3 bases; nucleotides not matched to a gene: 3. Here the CDR3 reads CASRGTGIYEQYF. The CDR3 region has the DNA TGTGCCAGTAGAGGGACAGGGATCTACGAGCAGTACTTC.